The clone carrying this T cell receptor (beta chain) was observed a few times. Its target is not known. The data were obtained in a study of molecular identifiers for immune sequencing clone quantification. TCR libraries were built in bulk with a published protocol and specific TCR primers. Using its own MiXCR run on the PCR reads, TCRdb lists one record per CDR3 protein. The sample lists 90,000 or so distinct CDR3 sequences, 21% seen once, with roughly 1% in the top ten. Trimming took off 0 bases at V and 8 bases at J, with 8 bases between the two ends. The length of the CDR3 is 12 residues. Germline V gene sequence: CDR1 SQVTM, CDR2 ANQGSEA. Whole-study results and caveats: Identical barcode-sharing TCR molecules could lead to underestimated sizes for highly expanded clones.

V and J are TRBV29-1 and TRBJ2-1; no firm D call. Sequencing used naive CD8+ T cells from blood, with Jurkat cell RNA spiked in. This sample's subset: FACS-sorted CD8+CD4-CCR7+CD45RA+ naive T cells. The receptor was derived from a human donor in good health. Some libraries in this study had Jurkat cell RNA spiked in. The CDR3 region is CSVEDRHDEQFF. As DNA, the CDR3 is TGCAGCGTTGAAGATCGACACGATGAGCAGTTCTTC.